This is a list of T cell receptor beta chains from one sample in a study of T-cell reconstitution after alpha-beta-depleted transplantation in children. Using its own MiXCR run on the PCR reads, TCRdb lists one record per CDR3 protein. The sample records just under 550,000 distinct CDR3 sequences, roughly 18% being singletons. Source: PBMCs from the stem cell graft donor, taken from the stem cell graft. The receptors come from a human donor who donated a stem cell graft to a child with acute lymphoblastic leukemia. Both conserved end residues are part of each CDR3.

J gene: TRBJ1-5; V gene: TRBV6-1; CDR3 protein: CASSLSYRGNQPQHF
J gene: TRBJ2-2; V gene: TRBV7-8; CDR3 protein: CASSWIAGPINTGELFF
J gene: TRBJ2-3; V gene: TRBV25-1; CDR3 protein: CASSVVDTQYF
J gene: TRBJ2-1; V gene: TRBV6-1; CDR3 protein: CASAGTGLAGAPYNEQFF
J gene: TRBJ1-1; V gene: TRBV20-1; CDR3 protein: CSAPGGGWTEAFF
J gene: TRBJ2-7; V gene: TRBV3-1; CDR3 protein: CASVSGYEQYF
J gene: TRBJ2-3; V gene: TRBV29-1; CDR3 protein: CSVAKRTDTQYF
J gene: TRBJ2-5; V gene: TRBV15; CDR3 protein: CATARQGIETQYF
J gene: TRBJ2-7; V gene: TRBV27; CDR3 protein: CASSLRASISLVSEQYF
J gene: TRBJ2-1; V gene: TRBV10-3; CDR3 protein: CAISAGGFSNEQFF
J gene: TRBJ2-1; V gene: TRBV20-1; CDR3 protein: CSARDRGTTKTLLSSYNEQFF
J gene: TRBJ1-5; V gene: TRBV5-6; CDR3 protein: CASSLGGAQPQHF
J gene: TRBJ2-3; V gene: TRBV11-3; CDR3 protein: CASSFSSPDTQYF
J gene: TRBJ1-1; V gene: TRBV11-3; CDR3 protein: CASSSHNGQGAAFF
J gene: TRBJ2-1; V gene: TRBV6-2/TRBV6-3; CDR3 protein: CASSYGLYNEQFF
J gene: TRBJ2-1; V gene: TRBV24-1; CDR3 protein: CAFHGSHRVAVDNEQFF
J gene: TRBJ1-2; V gene: TRBV3-1; CDR3 protein: CASSQGGWASYGYTF
J gene: TRBJ2-7; V gene: TRBV24-1; CDR3 protein: CATSYSGRNDEQYF
J gene: TRBJ2-7; V gene: TRBV11-2; CDR3 protein: CASSSPDRATYEQYF
J gene: TRBJ2-3; V gene: TRBV18; CDR3 protein: CASSPRTGLDTQYF
J gene: TRBJ2-3; V gene: TRBV7-9; CDR3 protein: CASSPLLGGGGTDTQYF
J gene: TRBJ2-1; V gene: TRBV29-1; CDR3 protein: CSVPLAGVENEQFF
J gene: TRBJ2-6; V gene: TRBV6-2/TRBV6-3; CDR3 protein: CASSSIQVSGANVLTF
J gene: TRBJ2-7; V gene: TRBV6-1; CDR3 protein: CASSELSIGGYEQYF
J gene: TRBJ2-2; V gene: TRBV25-1; CDR3 protein: CASSEFFETGELFF
J gene: TRBJ2-1; V gene: TRBV5-1; CDR3 protein: CASSLYAGASYNEQFF
J gene: TRBJ1-5; V gene: TRBV27; CDR3 protein: CASSLSGEPRPQHF
J gene: TRBJ2-7; V gene: TRBV6-1; CDR3 protein: CASSDYGALYEQYF
J gene: TRBJ2-7; V gene: TRBV7-9; CDR3 protein: CASSPGQGPPEQYF
J gene: TRBJ2-1; V gene: TRBV27; CDR3 protein: CASSLAGGFEQFF
J gene: TRBJ2-1; V gene: TRBV27; CDR3 protein: CASKLYQEGPYNEQFF
J gene: TRBJ2-5; V gene: TRBV4-1; CDR3 protein: CASSQFAAGRAGETQYF
J gene: TRBJ1-1; V gene: TRBV9; CDR3 protein: CASSVDNTEAFF
J gene: TRBJ2-2; V gene: TRBV7-9; CDR3 protein: CASSPANTGELFF
J gene: TRBJ2-7; V gene: TRBV10-2; CDR3 protein: CASRKQGARYEQYF
J gene: TRBJ1-2; V gene: TRBV29-1; CDR3 protein: CSVEDLRGQTSNYGYTF
J gene: TRBJ1-5; V gene: TRBV6-1; CDR3 protein: CASSGQASGPQHF
J gene: TRBJ1-1; V gene: TRBV4-2; CDR3 protein: CASSPAGTGAMNTEAFF
J gene: TRBJ1-2; V gene: TRBV4-1; CDR3 protein: CASSQFGRRYGYTF
J gene: TRBJ2-7; V gene: TRBV7-2; CDR3 protein: CASRRTSGNYEQYF
J gene: TRBJ1-2; V gene: TRBV20-1; CDR3 protein: CSATGGRATGTGYTF
J gene: TRBJ1-1; V gene: TRBV7-4; CDR3 protein: CASSPRGVPSPNTEAFF
J gene: TRBJ1-1; V gene: TRBV25-1; CDR3 protein: CASSRLGENTEAFF
J gene: TRBJ1-1; V gene: TRBV6-5; CDR3 protein: CASSYSFGQLNTEAFF
J gene: TRBJ2-7; V gene: TRBV7-2; CDR3 protein: CASSFAQAGVRFSYEQYF
J gene: TRBJ2-1; V gene: TRBV5-1; CDR3 protein: CASSLISAGGGPYNEQFF
J gene: TRBJ2-7; V gene: TRBV2; CDR3 protein: CASSELAGGTYEQYF
J gene: TRBJ2-7; V gene: TRBV6-1; CDR3 protein: CASRTIAEGDEQYF
J gene: TRBJ2-5; V gene: TRBV19; CDR3 protein: CASSITGYGETQYF
J gene: TRBJ2-1; V gene: TRBV6-4; CDR3 protein: CASSDSYAASYNEQFF
J gene: TRBJ2-7; V gene: TRBV5-1; CDR3 protein: CASSRTGAPGEQYF
J gene: TRBJ2-1; V gene: TRBV12-5; CDR3 protein: CASADPADSYNEQFF
J gene: TRBJ1-1; V gene: TRBV5-5; CDR3 protein: CASSLEGPLAYASAFF